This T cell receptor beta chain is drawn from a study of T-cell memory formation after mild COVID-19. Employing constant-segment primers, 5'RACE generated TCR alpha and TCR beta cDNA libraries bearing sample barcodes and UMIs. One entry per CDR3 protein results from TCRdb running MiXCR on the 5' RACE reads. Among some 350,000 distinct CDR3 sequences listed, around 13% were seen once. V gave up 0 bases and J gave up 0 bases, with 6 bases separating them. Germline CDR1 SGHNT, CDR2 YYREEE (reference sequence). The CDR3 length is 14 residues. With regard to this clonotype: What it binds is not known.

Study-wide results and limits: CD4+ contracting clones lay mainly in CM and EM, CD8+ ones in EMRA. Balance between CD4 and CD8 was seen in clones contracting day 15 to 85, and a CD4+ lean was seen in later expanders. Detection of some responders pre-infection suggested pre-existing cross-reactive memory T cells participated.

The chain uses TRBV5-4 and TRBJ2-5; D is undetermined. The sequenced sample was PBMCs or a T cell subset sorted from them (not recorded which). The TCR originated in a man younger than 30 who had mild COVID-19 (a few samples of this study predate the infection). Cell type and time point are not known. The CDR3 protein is CASSLGRNQETQYF. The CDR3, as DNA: TGTGCCAGCAGCTTGGGACGCAACCAAGAGACCCAGTACTTC.